Listed here are 3 T cell receptor beta chains from one sample, sequenced in a study of CD8 T cells in Susac syndrome. RNA totalling about 0.45 to 1 ug underwent reverse transcription with random hexamers. TCRdb recomputed calls from the immunoSEQ multiplex PCR reads with MiXCR, one row per CDR3 protein. Found here are under 80,000 distinct CDR3 sequences, roughly 91% of them singletons; the top ten hold about 0.52%. The sample taken for sequencing was CD4+ T cells from PBMCs. These receptor sequences come from a human donor with Susac syndrome.

The J gene is TRBJ1-1, the V gene TRBV7-9; 10 bases are shared with TRBD1. The CDR3 is 12 amino acids. Germline V lookup: CDR1 SEHNR, CDR2 FQNEAQ (reference sequence). The V gene end was trimmed by 1 base and the J gene end by 10 bases; junction bases not matched to a gene: 0. CDR3 DNA sequence: TGTGCCAGCAGCTTAGGGGACAGGGGAGCTTTCTTT. Encoded protein: CASSLGDRGAFF.

The chain joins TRBV4-2 to TRBJ2-7; a weak D match, TRBD1 (7 bases). The ends were cut back, 2 bases at V and 4 bases at J, with 18 bases in the middle. Germline lookup yields CDR1 LGHNA and CDR2 YNFKEQ. The CDR3 runs to 16 residues. As DNA, the CDR3 is TGTGCCAGCAGCCAACTATCGGGCAGGGGGGAGTACGAGCAGTACTTC. Protein product: CASSQLSGRGEYEQYF.

Only one count was recorded for this clonotype. The V and J genes are TRBV6-5 and TRBJ2-5; possibly TRBD1 for D (6 bases). Germline V gene lookup returns CDR1 MNHEY and CDR2 SVGAGI. The CDR3 spans 14 residues. Trimming left V 3 bases short and J 3 bases short, with 11 bases between. This CDR3 is CASSYNRAKETQYF. The DNA of the CDR3 is TGTGCCAGCAGTTATAACAGGGCGAAAGAGACCCAGTACTTC.